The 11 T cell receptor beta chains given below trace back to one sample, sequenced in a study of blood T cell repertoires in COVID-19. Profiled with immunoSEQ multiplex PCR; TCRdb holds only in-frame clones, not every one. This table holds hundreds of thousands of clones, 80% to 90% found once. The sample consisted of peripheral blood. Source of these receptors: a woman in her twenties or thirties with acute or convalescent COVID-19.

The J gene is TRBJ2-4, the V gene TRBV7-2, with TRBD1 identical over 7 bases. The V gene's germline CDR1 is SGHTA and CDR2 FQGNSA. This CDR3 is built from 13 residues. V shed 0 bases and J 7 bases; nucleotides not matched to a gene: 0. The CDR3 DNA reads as TGTGCCAGCAGCTTAGCGACAGGGAACATTCAGTACTTC. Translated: CASSLATGNIQYF.

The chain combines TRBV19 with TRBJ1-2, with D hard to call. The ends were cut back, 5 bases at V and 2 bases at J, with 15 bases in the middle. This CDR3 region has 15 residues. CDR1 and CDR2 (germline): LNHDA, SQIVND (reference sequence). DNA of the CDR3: TGTGCCAGTAGTGTCAGCTCAGGAATCAACTATGGCTACACCTTC. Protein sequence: CASSVSSGINYGYTF. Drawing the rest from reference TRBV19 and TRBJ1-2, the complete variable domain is DGGITQSPKYLFRKEGQNVTLSCEQNLNHDAMYWYRQDPGQGLRLIYYSQIVNDFQKGDIAEGYSVSREKKESFPLTVTSAQKNPTAFYLCASSVSSGINYGYTFGSGTRLTVV.

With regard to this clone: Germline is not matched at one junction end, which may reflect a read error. CDR3: CASSLTTGASYNEQFF. CDR3 nucleotides: TGTGCCAGCAGCCTAACGACAGGGGCATCCTACAATGAGCAGTTCTTC. The rearrangement uses TRBV7-3 and TRBJ2-1; 8 bases match TRBD1. The CDR3 is 16 amino acids. Germline V gene lookup returns CDR1 SGHTA and CDR2 FQGTGA.

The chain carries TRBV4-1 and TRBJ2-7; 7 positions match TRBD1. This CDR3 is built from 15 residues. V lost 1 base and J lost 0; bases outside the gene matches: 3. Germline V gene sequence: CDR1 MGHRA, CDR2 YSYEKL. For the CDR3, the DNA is TGCGCCAGCAGCCAAGCGACAGGGCCCTCCTACGAGCAGTACTTC. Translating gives CASSQATGPSYEQYF.

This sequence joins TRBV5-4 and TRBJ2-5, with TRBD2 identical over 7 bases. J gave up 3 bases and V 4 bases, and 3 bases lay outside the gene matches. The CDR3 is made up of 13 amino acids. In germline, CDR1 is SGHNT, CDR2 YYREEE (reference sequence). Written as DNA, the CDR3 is TGTGCCAGCAGCCGGGGGGAGGAAGAGACCCAGTACTTC. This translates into CASSRGEEETQYF.

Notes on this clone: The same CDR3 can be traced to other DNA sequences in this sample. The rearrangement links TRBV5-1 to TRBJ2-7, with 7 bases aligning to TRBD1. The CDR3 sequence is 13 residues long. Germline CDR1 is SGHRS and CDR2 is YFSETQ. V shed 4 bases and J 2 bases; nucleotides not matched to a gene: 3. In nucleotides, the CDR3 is TGCGCCAGCAGCCCGACAGGGACCTACGAGCAGTACTTC. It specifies CASSPTGTYEQYF. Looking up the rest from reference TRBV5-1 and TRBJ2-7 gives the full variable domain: KAGVTQTPRYLIKTRGQQVTLSCSPISGHRSVSWYQQTPGQGLQFLFEYFSETQRNKGNFPGRFSGRQFSNSRSEMNVSTLELGDSALYLCASSPTGTYEQYFGPGTRLTVT.

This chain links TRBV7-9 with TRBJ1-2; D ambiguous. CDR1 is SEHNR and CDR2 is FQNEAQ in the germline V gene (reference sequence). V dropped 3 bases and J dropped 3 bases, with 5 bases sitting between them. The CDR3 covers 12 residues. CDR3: CASSFSYYGYTF. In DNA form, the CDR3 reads TGTGCCAGCAGCTTCTCCTACTATGGCTACACCTTC.

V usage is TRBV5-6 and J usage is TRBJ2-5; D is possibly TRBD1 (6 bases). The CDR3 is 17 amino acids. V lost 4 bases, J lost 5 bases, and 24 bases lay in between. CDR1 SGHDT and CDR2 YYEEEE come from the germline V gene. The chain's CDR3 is CASSETGRTMPGETQYF. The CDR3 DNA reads TGTGCCAGCAGCGAAACAGGGCGTACCATGCCAGGGGAGACCCAGTACTTC.

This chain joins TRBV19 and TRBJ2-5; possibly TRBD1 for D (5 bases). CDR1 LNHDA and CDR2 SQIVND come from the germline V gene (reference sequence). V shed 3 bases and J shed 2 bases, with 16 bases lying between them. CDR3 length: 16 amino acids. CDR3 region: CASSIVGAVSQETQYF. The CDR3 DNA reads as TGTGCCAGTAGTATTGTTGGGGCAGTGAGTCAAGAGACCCAGTACTTC.

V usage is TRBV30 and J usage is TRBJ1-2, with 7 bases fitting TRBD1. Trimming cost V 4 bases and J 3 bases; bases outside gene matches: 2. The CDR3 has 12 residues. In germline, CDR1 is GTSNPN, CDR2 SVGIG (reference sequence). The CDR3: CAWKGQHYGYTF. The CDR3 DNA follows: TGTGCCTGGAAGGGACAGCACTATGGCTACACCTTC.

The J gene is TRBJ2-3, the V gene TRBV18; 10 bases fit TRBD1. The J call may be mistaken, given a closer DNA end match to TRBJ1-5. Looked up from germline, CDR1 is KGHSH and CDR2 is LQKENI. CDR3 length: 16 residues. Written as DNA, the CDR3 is TGTGCCAGCTCACCACTCGACAGGGGGCAGGGAGATACGCAGCATTTT. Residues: CASSPLDRGQGDTQHF.